Following are 16 T cell receptor beta chains from one sample sequenced in a study of cytotoxic CD8 clonotypes in ibrutinib-treated CLL. TCRdb keeps only in-frame clones here, not all; method: immunoSEQ multiplex PCR. The data hold some 92,000 clones, with approximately 80% observed a single time. Material: PBMCs, obtained after 24 months of ibrutinib treatment. The receptors shown here come from a human donor with chronic lymphocytic leukemia.

This clone was found once. This chain links TRBV21-1 with TRBJ1-1. TRBV21-1 is labeled a pseudogene. The CDR3 runs to 15 residues. The CDR3 nucleotides are TGTGCCAGCAGCAGGGGACCGCCGATAAACACTGAAGCTTTCTTT. Its translation: CASSRGPPINTEAFF.

The chain carries TRBV30 and TRBJ2-1; unclear D gene. Per the germline V gene, CDR1 is GTSNPN and CDR2 is SVGIG (reference sequence). The CDR3 sequence is 12 residues long. The V end was cut by 3 bases, the J end by 7 bases, with 10 bases between. The CDR3 sequence is CAWRDRMNEQFF. As DNA, the CDR3 is TGTGCCTGGAGGGACCGGATGAATGAGCAGTTCTTC. Full variable domain (outside the CDR3, taken from reference TRBV30 and TRBJ2-1): SQTIHQWPATLVQPVGSPLSLECTVEGTSNPNLYWYRQAAGRGLQLLFYSVGIGQISSEVPQNLSASRPQDRQFILSSKKLLLSDSGFYLCAWRDRMNEQFFGPGTRLTVL.

The rearrangement uses TRBV7-8 and TRBJ2-7; perhaps TRBD1 as D (6 bases). This CDR3 is built from 13 residues. The ends were cut back, 5 bases at V and 3 bases at J, with 11 bases in the middle. CDR1 SGHVS and CDR2 FQNEAQ come from the germline V gene. CDR3: CASSAGTLYEQYF. As DNA, the CDR3 is TGTGCCAGCAGCGCCGGGACACTCTACGAGCAGTACTTC.

V usage is TRBV6-4 and J usage is TRBJ2-1; unclear D gene. CDR3 size: 13 residues. Trimming left V 4 bases short and J 8 bases short, with 12 bases between. CDR1 MRHNA and CDR2 SNTAGT come from the germline V gene. The DNA for the CDR3 is TGTGCCAGCAGTGGTCGAGGAATCCATGAGCAGTTCTTC. Amino acid sequence: CASSGRGIHEQFF.

This clone was seen a handful of times. The V gene is TRBV7-6, the J gene TRBJ1-4; D gene unclear. Trimming stripped 5 bases from V and 7 bases from J, with 11 bases between. The CDR3 is 13 residues long. The germline V gene encodes CDR1 SGHVS and CDR2 FNYEAQ. As DNA, the CDR3 is TGTGCCAGCAGCCCGCTGTTGGGTGAAAAACTGTTTTTT. This sequence encodes CASSPLLGEKLFF.

CDR3 residues: CASSVEASRGGYTF. CDR3 coding DNA: TGTGCCAGCAGCGTAGAGGCCTCACGAGGAGGCTACACCTTC. The V call is TRBV9, the J call TRBJ1-2; D gene unclear. The CDR3 extends over 14 amino acids. CDR1 is SGDLS and CDR2 is YYNGEE in the germline V gene. V lost 0 bases, J lost 8 bases, and 14 bases lay in between.

In its sample, this clone was seen once. The chain combines TRBV7-8 with TRBJ2-3, with 10 bases fitting TRBD1. From germline, CDR1 is SGHVS and CDR2 FQNEAQ. V trimming: 4 bases; J trimming: 1 base; junction bases outside the gene matches: 8. This CDR3 is built from 17 residues. The CDR3 DNA sequence: TGTGCCAGCAGCTACCGAAGGACAGGGGGAGGCACAGATACGCAGTATTTT. This sequence encodes CASSYRRTGGGTDTQYF.

CDR3 region: CASSLGDTQYF. The CDR3 DNA sequence: TGTGCCAGCAGCCTGGGAGATACGCAGTATTTT. The genes are TRBV5-8 and TRBJ2-3; D is uncertain. This CDR3 has 11 residues. V lost 4 bases and J lost 5, with 5 bases in between. Per germline, CDR1 SGHTS and CDR2 YDEGEE.

This clone was seen more than once but under ten times. DNA for the CDR3: TGTGCCAGCAGCTCCCAGGAGAATGAGCAGTTCTTC. Its protein product is CASSSQENEQFF. J is TRBJ2-1 and V is TRBV11-3; D is uncertain. CDR3 length: 12 amino acids. Germline lookup yields CDR1 SGHNT and CDR2 YENEEA. The germline V and J ends were trimmed by 4 bases and 7 bases, with 8 bases remaining between them. Full variable domain (remainder filled in from reference TRBV11-3 and TRBJ2-1): EAGVVQSPRYKIIEKKQPVAFWCNPISGHNTLYWYLQNLGQGPELLIRYENEEAVDDSQLPKDRFSAERLKGVDSTLKIQPAELGDSAVYLCASSSQENEQFFGPGTRLTVL.

The chain combines TRBV11-2 with TRBJ1-4; D may be TRBD1 (6 bases). The germline V gene has CDR1 SGHAT and CDR2 FQNNGV. Trimming took 5 bases from V and 1 from J, leaving 8 bases between them. The CDR3 totals 14 residues. The CDR3 bases are TGTGCCAGCAGCCCACAGGGAACTAATGAAAAACTGTTTTTT. Translation: CASSPQGTNEKLFF.

The chain links TRBV28 to TRBJ2-7; 8 nucleotides match TRBD2. V trimming: 5 bases; J trimming: 1 base; junction bases outside the gene matches: 10. The CDR3 consists of 16 residues. The germline CDR1 and CDR2 sequences are MDHEN and SYDVKM. In nucleotides, the CDR3 is TGTGCCAGCAGTATCGGGGGGGGCGGGCCGTCCTACGAGCAGTACTTC. Protein: CASSIGGGGPSYEQYF. The whole variable domain, remainder taken from reference TRBV28 and TRBJ2-7, is DVKVTQSSRYLVKRTGEKVFLECVQDMDHENMFWYRQDPGLGLRLIYFSYDVKMKEKGDIPEGYSVSREKKERFSLILESASTNQTSMYLCASSIGGGGPSYEQYFGPGTRLTVT.

The chain combines TRBV19 with TRBJ2-3, with 7 bases lining up with TRBD2. Germline V gene lookup returns CDR1 LNHDA and CDR2 SQIVND (reference sequence). The CDR3 is made up of 13 amino acids. V shed 10 bases and J 0 bases; nucleotides not matched to a gene: 4. The CDR3 spells CATDGGSTDTQYF. As DNA, the CDR3 is TGTGCCACCGACGGGGGGAGCACAGATACGCAGTATTTT.

The rearrangement joins TRBV7-9 to TRBJ2-7; D not resolved. The CDR3 length is 17 residues. Germline CDR1 SEHNR, CDR2 FQNEAQ (reference sequence). V was shortened by 1 base and J by 0 bases, with 16 bases between the two germline ends. This CDR3 is CASSLGVQAESSYEQYF. The CDR3 DNA reads TGTGCCAGCAGCTTAGGAGTTCAGGCAGAAAGCTCCTACGAGCAGTACTTC. The whole variable domain, remainder taken from reference TRBV7-9 and TRBJ2-7, is DTGVSQNPRHKITKRGQNVTFRCDPISEHNRLYWYRQTLGQGPEFLTYFQNEAQLEKSRLLSDRFSAERPKGSFSTLEIQRTEQGDSAMYLCASSLGVQAESSYEQYFGPGTRLTVT.

The rearrangement joins TRBV5-1 to TRBJ2-7; 11 positions match TRBD2. The CDR3 runs to 15 residues. Per the germline V gene, CDR1 is SGHRS and CDR2 is YFSETQ. The J segment lost 5 bases and the V segment lost 4 bases, leaving 8 bases of the junction unmatched. The CDR3 DNA reads as TGCGCCAGCAGCCCGGGACTAGCGGCCGCCCACGAGCAGTACTTC. It is translated as CASSPGLAAAHEQYF.

V and J are TRBV18 and TRBJ2-7; 8 nucleotides align to TRBD1. The junction had 4 bases not matched to a gene; V was cut back by 6 bases and J by 0 bases. This CDR3 spans 14 amino acids. Germline CDR1 and CDR2: KGHSH and LQKENI. CDR3 nucleotides: TGTGCCAGCTCCACACAGGGGGGCTCCTACGAGCAGTACTTC. As protein: CASSTQGGSYEQYF.

The chain recombines TRBV7-3 with TRBJ2-3; 7 positions agree with TRBD2. Germline lookup yields CDR1 SGHTA and CDR2 FQGTGA. V lost 2 bases to trimming and J lost 5 bases; unmatched junction nucleotides: 7. This CDR3 is built from 15 residues. In DNA form, the CDR3 reads TGTGCCAGCAGCTTAGTAGGGAGGGCAGGAGATACGCAGTATTTT. Protein sequence: CASSLVGRAGDTQYF.